This is a list of T cell receptor beta chains from one sample in a study of blood T cell repertoires in COVID-19. Measured with immunoSEQ multiplex PCR; TCRdb has only the in-frame clones, and not every one. In the table there are tens of thousands of clones, over 65% of which are singletons. The specimen was peripheral blood. The receptors were gathered from a man of 80 years or more with acute or convalescent COVID-19. CDR3s include the opening cysteine and the closing phenylalanine or tryptophan. The D gene is left open where the match is weak. Size tells how often a clone was seen (once, few, many) or the class of an expanded clone, and some rows leave it out.

CDR3,DNA,size,J,D,V
CASSSPLAGEKNEQYF,TGTGCCAGCAGTTCCCCACTAGCGGGAGAAAAGAACGAGCAGTACTTC,.,TRBJ2-7,TRBD2,TRBV28
CASSNGYGRGTDTQYF,TGTGCCAGCAGCAACGGATACGGGAGGGGCACAGATACGCAGTATTTT,.,TRBJ2-3,.,TRBV21-1
CASSSPGHENQPQHF,TGTGCCAGTAGTTCCCCGGGACACGAGAATCAGCCCCAGCATTTT,.,TRBJ1-5,.,TRBV19
CNTIGQFF,TGCAACACGATTGGGCAGTTCTTC,.,TRBJ2-1,.,TRBV20-1
CASSVTRGATGELFF,TGTGCCAGCAGCGTAACCCGGGGGGCCACCGGGGAGCTGTTTTTT,.,TRBJ2-2,.,TRBV2
CASSLLTLRDEQYF,TGTGCCAGCAGTTTATTGACTCTCAGGGACGAGCAGTACTTC,.,TRBJ2-7,.,TRBV28
CASSPEAGRAYEQYF,TGTGCCAGCAGCCCCGAGGCAGGGAGGGCCTACGAGCAGTACTTC,.,TRBJ2-7,TRBD2,TRBV6-5
CSASQGSTQYF,TGCAGTGCTAGCCAGGGAAGCACGCAGTATTTT,.,TRBJ2-3,.,TRBV20-1
CASSYSGLAKNIQYF,TGTGCCAGCAGTTACTCGGGCTTAGCCAAAAACATTCAGTACTTC,.,TRBJ2-4,.,TRBV6-7
CASSLRRRAGTDTQYF,TGTGCCAGCAGTCTCCGGAGGAGGGCCGGCACAGATACGCAGTATTTT,.,TRBJ2-3,.,TRBV28
CASSQQGYTEAFF,TGTGCCAGCAGCCAACAGGGGTACACTGAAGCTTTCTTT,.,TRBJ1-1,TRBD1,TRBV7-6
CASSQGQSSYNSPLHF,TGCGCCAGCAGCCAAGGACAAAGCTCCTATAATTCACCCCTCCACTTT,.,TRBJ1-6,.,TRBV4-1
CASRGTGLAGSSYYNEQFF,TGTGCCAGTAGGGGGACGGGACTAGCGGGATCCTCGTACTACAATGAGCAGTTCTTC,.,TRBJ2-1,TRBD2,TRBV19
CASTRGGREKLFF,TGTGCCAGCACCCGGGGAGGGAGGGAAAAACTGTTTTTT,.,TRBJ1-4,.,TRBV28
CASSYNSGRGNEQFF,TGTGCCAGCAGTTACAATAGCGGGAGAGGCAATGAGCAGTTCTTC,.,TRBJ2-1,TRBD2,TRBV6-5
CASSLNRGRGYTF,TGTGCCAGCAGTTTAAACAGGGGGCGAGGCTACACCTTC,.,TRBJ1-2,TRBD1,TRBV28
CASSRDRGQGPPNTEAFF,TGCGCCAGCAGCCGGGACCGGGGACAAGGCCCTCCGAACACTGAAGCTTTCTTT,.,TRBJ1-1,.,TRBV4-1
CASSRRGNTGELFF,TGTGCCAGCAGCCGAAGGGGGAACACCGGGGAGCTGTTTTTT,.,TRBJ2-2,.,TRBV11-2
CASRAGTGVLEQYF,TGTGCCAGTCGCGCCGGGACAGGGGTTCTCGAGCAGTACTTC,few,TRBJ2-7,TRBD1,TRBV28
CAISEQGNIQYF,TGTGCCATCAGTGAACAGGGAAACATTCAGTACTTC,.,TRBJ2-4,.,TRBV10-3
CASGHSSGANVLTF,TGTGCCAGTGGCCACAGCTCTGGGGCCAACGTCCTGACTTTC,.,TRBJ2-6,.,TRBV19
CASSGQGTSNQPQHF,TGTGCCAGCAGTGGACAGGGGACGAGCAATCAGCCCCAGCATTTT,.,TRBJ1-5,TRBD1,TRBV2
CASSPGAGETQYF,TGTGCCAGCTCACCGGGGGCGGGAGAGACCCAGTACTTC,.,TRBJ2-5,.,TRBV18
CASSQERACLDYGYTF,TGTGCCAGCAGCCAAGAAAGAGCGTGCCTAGACTATGGCTACACCTTC,few,TRBJ1-2,.,TRBV14
CASSLGPAGLYSNYGYTF,TGTGCCAGCAGCTTGGGCCCTGCGGGCCTTTACTCTAACTATGGCTACACCTTC,.,TRBJ1-2,.,TRBV5-5
CASSEGKLAGGKYEQYF,TGTGCCAGCAGTGAAGGGAAACTAGCGGGGGGGAAGTACGAGCAGTACTTC,.,TRBJ2-7,TRBD2,TRBV6-1
CASSLQDSNSPLHF,TGTGCCAGCAGTTTACAGGACAGTAATTCACCCCTCCACTTT,.,TRBJ1-6,.,TRBV28
CASSPRRTSGNHNEQFF,TGTGCCAGCAGTCCGCGAAGGACTAGCGGGAACCACAATGAGCAGTTCTTC,once,TRBJ2-1,TRBD2,TRBV27
CASSRRVSSYNEQFF,TGTGCCAGCAGCCGGCGGGTTAGCTCCTACAATGAGCAGTTCTTC,few,TRBJ2-1,.,TRBV5-6
CATSRDQPRAGDEQFF,TGTGCCACCAGCAGAGATCAACCCCGGGCGGGGGATGAGCAGTTCTTC,.,TRBJ2-1,TRBD2,TRBV15
CASSDWGAGADTQYF,TGTGCCAGCAGTGACTGGGGCGCCGGCGCAGATACGCAGTATTTT,.,TRBJ2-3,.,TRBV2
CASSYQGGSSNQPQHF,TGTGCCAGCAGTTACCAGGGGGGAAGTAGCAATCAGCCCCAGCATTTT,.,TRBJ1-5,TRBD1,TRBV6-5
CASSLVGVSVQFF,TGTGCCAGCAGCTTAGTCGGGGTCTCAGTGCAGTTCTTC,.,TRBJ2-1,.,TRBV7-9
CASRRRLAGRDEQYF,TGTGCCAGCAGACGCAGACTAGCAGGAAGGGACGAGCAGTACTTC,.,TRBJ2-7,TRBD2,TRBV2
CATSDRASGVNEQFF,TGTGCCACCAGTGATAGGGCTAGCGGGGTCAATGAGCAGTTCTTC,.,TRBJ2-1,TRBD2,TRBV24-1
CASSLYRGGRGDTQYF,TGTGCCAGCAGCCTTTACCGTGGCGGGAGAGGTGATACGCAGTATTTT,.,TRBJ2-3,TRBD2,TRBV7-9
CASSQTGANQPQHF,TGTGCCAGCAGCCAAACAGGGGCGAATCAGCCCCAGCATTTT,.,TRBJ1-5,TRBD1,TRBV16
CASSPWAGRPEGYTF,TGTGCCAGCAGCCCGTGGGCGGGACGCCCTGAGGGCTACACCTTC,.,TRBJ1-2,.,TRBV3-1/TRBV3-2
CASSPPGGLAGPSTGELFF,TGTGCCAGCAGTCCACCGGGAGGACTAGCGGGCCCGTCCACCGGGGAGCTGTTTTTT,.,TRBJ2-2,TRBD2,TRBV6-6
CASSARGPPQETQYF,TGTGCCAGCAGCGCCAGGGGACCCCCACAAGAGACCCAGTACTTC,.,TRBJ2-5,.,TRBV4-2
CASSMKGGRANNEQFF,TGTGCCAGTAGTATGAAGGGAGGGAGAGCTAACAATGAGCAGTTCTTC,.,TRBJ2-1,TRBD2,TRBV19
CASSLQGAPYNEQFF,TGTGCCAGCAGTTTACAGGGGGCGCCCTACAATGAGCAGTTCTTC,few,TRBJ2-1,TRBD1,TRBV2
CASSYKGQGQNEQFF,TGTGCCAGCAGTTACAAAGGACAGGGGCAGAATGAGCAGTTCTTC,few,TRBJ2-1,TRBD1,TRBV6-5
CASSLGLAGGQGDTQYF,TGTGCCAGCAGCTTAGGGCTAGCGGGAGGCCAGGGAGATACGCAGTATTTT,.,TRBJ2-3,TRBD2,TRBV7-8
CAWSGTGQQPQHF,TGTGCCTGGAGTGGGACAGGTCAACAGCCCCAGCATTTT,.,TRBJ1-5,TRBD1,TRBV30
CASSPTGGAENSPLHF,TGTGCCAGCAGCCCGACAGGGGGGGCAGAGAATTCACCCCTCCACTTT,.,TRBJ1-6,TRBD1,TRBV5-4
CASSKTSGSSYNEQFF,TGTGCCAGCTCGAAGACTAGCGGAAGCTCCTACAATGAGCAGTTCTTC,.,TRBJ2-1,TRBD2,TRBV18
CASRPGLAASSYNEQFF,TGTGCCAGCAGACCGGGACTAGCGGCGAGCTCCTACAATGAGCAGTTCTTC,.,TRBJ2-1,TRBD2,TRBV2
CASGRDSQANYGYTF,TGTGCCAGCGGCCGGGACAGTCAAGCTAACTATGGCTACACCTTC,.,TRBJ1-2,TRBD1,TRBV6-5
CATTRERNTEAFF,TGTGCCACCACCAGGGAAAGGAACACTGAAGCTTTCTTT,.,TRBJ1-1,.,TRBV7-2